Sequencing of this T cell receptor beta chain was carried out in a study of cytomegalovirus exposure and HLA in healthy donors. Whole-study results and caveats: Association of 16,951 TCR beta sequences with HLA alleles was found at 0.05 false discovery rate in a later analysis. In an earlier analysis, productive rearrangement rates for most beta V segments clustered near 87% or 30%.

PCR was performed using 60 Vbeta and 13 Jbeta primers. The method was immunoSEQ multiplex PCR; TCRdb's version includes in-frame clones alone and lacks a portion of them. The sample carries some 160,000 clones, roughly 82% recorded once. Of note for this clone: Its antigen is unidentified.

The source of this sequence is a woman in her forties or fifties in good health and CMV-seronegative. The sequenced material came from PBMCs.

The CDR3 region has the DNA TGTGCCAGTAGTACCCCTGGCGGGAGTTACGAGCAGTACTTC. Amino acids: CASSTPGGSYEQYF. The V gene is TRBV19, the J gene TRBJ2-5; 7 positions match TRBD2. The assigned J gene may be wrong: the sequence end matches TRBJ2-7 better. The CDR3 has 14 residues. In germline, CDR1 is LNHDA, CDR2 SQIVND (reference sequence).